This T cell receptor beta chain was sequenced during a study of read filtering for tumor transcriptome and immune sequencing (dated by TCRdb to about 2020). A note on the overall study: The cohort consisted of about 17 male and over eleven female patients, with a mean age of about 64 years and an age range of 47 to 80. A main aim was a read-filtering strategy for immune repertoire data, specifically whether clonotypes supported by a single read should be removed. Using the same bone marrow samples, the study compared TCR repertoires obtained by targeted immune repertoire sequencing with those obtained by bulk whole-transcriptome sequencing. By revised international staging, 8 or 9 patients were R-ISS I, some 17 were R-ISS II and over 5 were R-ISS III. TCR-region mapped reads per sample ranged from about 4.05 to 11 million with IR-seq versus only about 75 to 1,400 with RNA-seq. Whole-transcriptome libraries were prepared with the TruSeq RNA Access Library Prep Kit after DNase treatment. The research as a whole found: In IR-seq, single-read clonotypes were approximately 80% of clonotypes but approximately 3.7% of total reads; in RNA-seq they were roughly 72% of clonotypes and 35% to 45% of reads. Clonotypes were captured by IR-seq at much higher depth and more reliably than by RNA-seq, and smaller IR-seq throughput was sufficient for identification of most shared clonotypes. When single-read clonotypes were removed, the proportions of shared clonotypes in IR-seq and RNA-seq correlated more strongly. The sorted CD138-negative fraction was not purified T cells but a mixed bone marrow immune population.

Remarks on this clonotype: Its antigen is currently not known. At one boundary the junction diverges from the germline segment, which might be a read error.

Starting from 350 to 500 ng RNA, TCR libraries were constructed with the Immunoverse kit using molecular barcoded adaptors that cover the alpha/delta and beta/gamma chains. The same RNA used for transcriptome sequencing was used for TCR library preparation. An Illumina HiSeq 4000 with 2 x 150 cycles was used to sequence the TCR libraries. On the authors' methods: With MiXCR, TCR reads were aligned to human V, D, J and C references and assembled into CDR3 clonotypes, with quality filtering and error correction included. The tcR package in R was used for analysis of clonotype counts and gene usage diversity. For inspection of raw mapping reads, RNA-seq reads were mapped by STAR aligner version 2.5.3a onto GRCh37 of the human genome. To test how sequencing depth affects detected clonotypes, IR-seq fastq files were randomly downsampled with Seqtk 1.3. TCRdb reworked the public reads: Q25 trimming with fastp, MiXCR clone assembly, productive beta chains retained. Merged by CDR3 protein, the rows form single entries marked with the most common genes and DNA. What appears here as the V and J calls and clone size reflects TCRdb's work, not the paper's. The sample has around 40,000 distinct CDR3 sequences on record, roughly 12% of them singletons. Of the sample, about 35% is held by the ten largest clones.

The CDR3 measures 15 amino acids from cysteine to phenylalanine. Kept here is only the CDR3 DNA, which spans 45 bases and is read in frame from base 1. CDR1 and CDR2, looked up from the germline V gene, are KGHSH and LQKENI. Each patient had bone marrow sampled at the time of active disease. Isolation of bone marrow mononuclear cells was performed by Ficoll-Hypaque density gradient centrifugation. CD138-negative cells were obtained by negative selection after labeling with CD138 magnetic microbeads on a MACS separator, removing myeloma plasma cells. Purity of the isolated cells was checked by flow cytometry on an Attune NxT using CD138 antibodies. TRIzol reagent was used to extract total RNA, which was then quantified with a NanoDrop spectrophotometer. Paired RNA-seq and IR-seq were performed on the CD138-negative bone marrow sample of each patient.

The chain joins TRBV18 to TRBJ2-1, and TRBD1 matches 8 of the central bases. This TCR derives from a donor at least 40 years old with multiple myeloma. Material: a population of CD138-negative cells sorted from bone marrow. The cell subset or site label here, explained by the study, means: bone marrow mononuclear cells depleted of CD138+ plasma/myeloma cells by negative magnetic selection. The CDR3 protein is CASSAPGQAYKEQFF. The DNA sequence is TGTGCCAGCTCAGCACCGGGACAGGCTTACAAGGAGCAGTTCTTC.